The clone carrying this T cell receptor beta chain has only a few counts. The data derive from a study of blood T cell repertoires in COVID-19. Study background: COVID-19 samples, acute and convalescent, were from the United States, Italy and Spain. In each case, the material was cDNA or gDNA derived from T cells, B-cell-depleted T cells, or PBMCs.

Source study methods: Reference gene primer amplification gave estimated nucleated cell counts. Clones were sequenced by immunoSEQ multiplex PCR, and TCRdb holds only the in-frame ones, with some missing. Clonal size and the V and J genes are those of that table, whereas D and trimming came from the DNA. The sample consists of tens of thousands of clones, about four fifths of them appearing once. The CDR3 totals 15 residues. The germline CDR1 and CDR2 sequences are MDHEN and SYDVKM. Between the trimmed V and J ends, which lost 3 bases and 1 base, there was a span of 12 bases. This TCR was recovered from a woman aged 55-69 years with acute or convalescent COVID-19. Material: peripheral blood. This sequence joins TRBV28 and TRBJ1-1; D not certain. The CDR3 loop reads CASSLRAYTNTEAFF. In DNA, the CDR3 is TGTGCCAGCAGTTTGAGGGCCTACACGAACACTGAAGCTTTCTTT. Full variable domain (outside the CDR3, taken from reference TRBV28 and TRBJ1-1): DVKVTQSSRYLVKRTGEKVFLECVQDMDHENMFWYRQDPGLGLRLIYFSYDVKMKEKGDIPEGYSVSREKKERFSLILESASTNQTSMYLCASSLRAYTNTEAFFGQGTRLTVV.